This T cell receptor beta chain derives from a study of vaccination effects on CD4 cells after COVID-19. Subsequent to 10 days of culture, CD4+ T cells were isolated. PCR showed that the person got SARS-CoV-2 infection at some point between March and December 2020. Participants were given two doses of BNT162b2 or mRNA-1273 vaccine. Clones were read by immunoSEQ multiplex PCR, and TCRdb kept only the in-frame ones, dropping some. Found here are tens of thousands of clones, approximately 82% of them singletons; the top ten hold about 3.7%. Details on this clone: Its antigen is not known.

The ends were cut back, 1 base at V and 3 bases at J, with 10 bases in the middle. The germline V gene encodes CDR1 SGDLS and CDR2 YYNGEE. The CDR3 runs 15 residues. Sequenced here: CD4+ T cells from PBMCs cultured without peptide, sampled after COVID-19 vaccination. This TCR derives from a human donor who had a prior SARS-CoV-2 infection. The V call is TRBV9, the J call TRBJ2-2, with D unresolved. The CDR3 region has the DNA TGTGCCAGCAGCGTATCGGGCGGCGACACCGGGGAGCTGTTTTTT. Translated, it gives CASSVSGGDTGELFF.